This entry lists 27 T cell receptor beta chains sequenced from one sample in a study of a mutant IDH1 vaccine in newly diagnosed glioma. Time point here: week 11, during vaccination. In the vaccine, a single dose held 300 ug of the mutant IDH1 20-mer peptide, along with topical imiquimod. Only in-frame clones appear in the TCRdb table, and some are missing; sequencing was by immunoSEQ multiplex PCR. The data contain approximately 64,000 clones, about four fifths of them singletons. No antigen is known for these receptors. The sequencing here drew on PBMCs, taken from a glioma patient whose treatment included an IDH1 peptide vaccine. These TCRs come from a woman in her forties or fifties with glioma.

The chain uses TRBV7-2 and TRBJ2-7; TRBD2 matches at 13 bases. Looked up from germline, CDR1 is SGHTA and CDR2 is FQGNSA. The J segment lost 1 base and the V segment lost 8 bases, leaving 5 bases of the junction unmatched. The CDR3 spans 15 residues. DNA for the CDR3: TGTGCCAGCGTCAGGACTAGCGGGGGTTCCTACGAGCAGTACTTC. Amino acid sequence: CASVRTSGGSYEQYF.

The rearrangement uses TRBV11-1 and TRBJ1-1, with TRBD1 matching over 9 bases. J gave up 1 base and V 5 bases, and 2 bases lay outside the gene matches. CDR1 and CDR2 (germline): SGHAT, FQDESV (reference sequence). This CDR3 region has 14 residues. This CDR3 reads CASSAGQGNTEAFF. The CDR3 coding sequence is TGTGCCAGCAGCGCGGGACAGGGGAACACTGAAGCTTTCTTT.

The rearrangement uses TRBV6-6 and TRBJ1-2, with D possibly being TRBD1 (6 bases). This CDR3 contains 15 residues. CDR1 and CDR2 (germline): MNHNY, SVGAGI (reference sequence). V lost 7 bases and J lost 0, with 15 bases in between. CDR3 DNA: TGTGCCAGCATCCCCGAGGACAGATCTAACTATGGCTACACCTTC. It translates to CASIPEDRSNYGYTF.

This clone showed up just once. The chain joins TRBV9 to TRBJ2-3; D possibly matches TRBD1 or TRBD2 (6 bases each). Trimming pared 6 bases from V and 6 bases from J, leaving 20 bases between. Germline assignment: CDR1 SGDLS and CDR2 YYNGEE. This CDR3 is built from 15 residues. CDR3 in DNA: TGTGCCAGCAAGAGATCAGAGGGGGGCGGGGATACGCAGTATTTT. This gives the protein CASKRSEGGGDTQYF.

This clone occurred once. This sequence joins TRBV5-6 and TRBJ1-5; D might be TRBD1 (5 bases). V lost 5 bases to trimming and J lost 4 bases, with 10 bases between them. The V gene's germline CDR1 is SGHDT and CDR2 YYEEEE. This CDR3 has 13 residues. The DNA for the CDR3 is TGTGCCAGCAGTCGGGACTATAATCAGCCCCAGCATTTT. Protein: CASSRDYNQPQHF.

This clone showed up just a few times. The rearrangement links TRBV27 to TRBJ1-6; no clear D gene. Trimming stripped 3 bases from V and 7 bases from J, with 4 bases between. The germline CDR1 and CDR2 sequences are MNHEY and SMNVEV (reference sequence). The CDR3 consists of 12 residues. CDR3 protein: CASSLGNSPLHF. The CDR3 DNA reads as TGTGCCAGCAGTTTGGGGAATTCACCCCTCCACTTT.

The chain combines TRBV5-5 with TRBJ2-7; either TRBD1 or TRBD2 may fit D (5 bases each). The CDR3 totals 15 residues. The germline V gene has CDR1 SGHKS and CDR2 YYEKEE (reference sequence). V was trimmed by 3 bases and J by 7 bases, leaving 20 bases between them. The CDR3 is CASSSLPGTAWEQYF. The CDR3 nucleotides read TGTGCCAGCAGCTCCTTGCCCGGGACGGCTTGGGAGCAGTACTTC.

This chain links TRBV6-4 with TRBJ1-4; no definite D call. The V end lost 3 bases, the J end lost 0 bases, and 5 bases lay between the germline ends. This CDR3 has 14 residues. Germline loops: CDR1 MRHNA, CDR2 SNTAGT. The CDR3 loop reads CASSEDATNEKLFF. CDR3 nucleotide sequence: TGTGCCAGCAGTGAAGATGCAACTAATGAAAAACTGTTTTTT.

The genes are TRBV4-2 and TRBJ2-7, with 7 bases fitting TRBD2. Germline trimming cut 5 bases from V and 0 bases from J; bases unmatched to any gene: 13. CDR1 is LGHNA and CDR2 is YNFKEQ in the germline V gene. This CDR3 is 17 amino acids long. The CDR3 bases are TGTGCCAGCAGCTATGCGGGTGGGGGGGTTTACTCCTACGAGCAGTACTTC. This gives the protein CASSYAGGGVYSYEQYF.

V usage is TRBV4-1 and J usage is TRBJ1-5; possibly TRBD1 for D (6 bases). The CDR3 runs 16 residues. The germline V and J ends were trimmed by 4 bases and 5 bases, with 18 bases remaining between them. The germline CDR1 and CDR2 sequences are MGHRA and YSYEKL. DNA for the CDR3: TGCGCCAGCAGCCCCCTAGGTAGGGGGGTAGATCAGCCCCAGCATTTT. Protein sequence: CASSPLGRGVDQPQHF.

Here the CDR3 DNA reads TGTGCCAGCAGTGAAGATAGGTTCGATTCTTACTACGAGCAGTACTTC. Translation: CASSEDRFDSYYEQYF. The V and J genes are TRBV6-1 and TRBJ2-7; D gene unclear. Trimming cost V 1 base and J 3 bases, with 16 bases left between them. Germline values: CDR1 MNHNS, CDR2 SASEGT. This CDR3 region has 16 residues.

The chain is built from TRBV7-8 and TRBJ2-3; the D gene is possibly TRBD1 (5 bases). The V gene's germline CDR1 is SGHVS and CDR2 FQNEAQ. The CDR3 has 13 amino acids. Trimming took 7 bases from V and 2 from J, leaving 10 bases between them. CDR3 loop: CASTQDTTDTQYF. In DNA, the CDR3 is TGTGCCAGCACCCAGGACACCACAGATACGCAGTATTTT.

The V and J genes are TRBV13 and TRBJ2-2; D is undetermined. Germline CDR1 reads PRHDT; CDR2 reads FYEKMQ (reference sequence). V shed 4 bases and J shed 3 bases, with 12 bases lying between them. The length of the CDR3 is 15 residues. The CDR3 here is CASSSSFTDTGELFF. Written as DNA, the CDR3 is TGTGCCAGCAGCTCCAGTTTCACGGACACCGGGGAGCTGTTTTTT.

This sequence joins TRBV5-1 and TRBJ2-7; 10 bases are a match to TRBD2. V lost 0 bases to trimming and J lost 6 bases; unmatched junction nucleotides: 9. The CDR3 has 16 residues. CDR1 is SGHRS and CDR2 is YFSETQ in the germline V gene. The CDR3 DNA follows: TGCGCCAGCAGCTTGGGAAGCGGGGGGGCCGGGAGCGAGCAGTACTTC. It translates to CASSLGSGGAGSEQYF.

The J gene is TRBJ1-1, the V gene TRBV27; D may be TRBD1 (5 bases). This CDR3 comprises 13 residues. CDR1 is MNHEY, CDR2 SMNVEV, per germline (reference sequence). With 3 bases removed from V and 4 bases from J, the gap between germline ends came to 9 bases. For the CDR3, the DNA is TGTGCCAGCAGTTTCCTCGGGACCACTGAAGCTTTCTTT. This sequence encodes CASSFLGTTEAFF.

The CDR3 here is CASSTGLAGSNEQFF. CDR3 sequence (DNA): TGTGCCAGTAGTACGGGACTAGCGGGGTCCAATGAGCAGTTCTTC. V gene TRBV19 combines with J gene TRBJ2-1; 13 nucleotides agree with TRBD2. This CDR3 contains 15 residues. V shed 4 bases and J 6 bases; nucleotides not matched to a gene: 3. Germline assignment: CDR1 LNHDA and CDR2 SQIVND (reference sequence). The entire variable domain, with the rest obtained from reference TRBV19 and TRBJ2-1, is as follows: DGGITQSPKYLFRKEGQNVTLSCEQNLNHDAMYWYRQDPGQGLRLIYYSQIVNDFQKGDIAEGYSVSREKKESFPLTVTSAQKNPTAFYLCASSTGLAGSNEQFFGPGTRLTVL.

CDR3 amino acids: CASSQGQGIWVYEQYF. Written as DNA, the CDR3 is TGTGCCAGCAGTCAAGGACAGGGTATATGGGTTTACGAGCAGTACTTC. The chain carries TRBV27 and TRBJ2-7; 8 positions agree with TRBD1. CDR3 length: 16 residues. Trimming removed 5 bases from V and 4 bases from J; junction bases left unmatched: 13. Germline CDR1 MNHEY, CDR2 SMNVEV (reference sequence).

The genes are TRBV12-5 and TRBJ1-5; possibly TRBD1 for D (5 bases). Trimming shortened V by 1 base and J by 7 bases, and 8 bases separated the two germline ends. There are 13 residues in the CDR3. Germline V gives CDR1 LGHNT, CDR2 FRNRAP. The CDR3 sequence is CASGLGQWQPQHF. The DNA of the CDR3 is TGTGCTAGTGGTTTGGGACAGTGGCAGCCCCAGCATTTT.

The chain joins TRBV4-1 to TRBJ1-2, with unresolved D. V was shortened by 1 base and J by 5 bases, with 11 bases between the two germline ends. Germline V lookup: CDR1 MGHRA, CDR2 YSYEKL. The CDR3 sequence is 14 residues long. Here the CDR3 DNA reads TGCGCCAGCAGCCAAGGGGAGGGCTCGTATGGCTACACCTTC. It translates to CASSQGEGSYGYTF.

CDR3 sequence: CASSSGGWGYTF. The CDR3 region has the DNA TGTGCCAGCAGTTCAGGGGGTTGGGGCTACACCTTC. This chain joins TRBV6-5 and TRBJ1-2; 7 bases are a match to TRBD1. The germline CDR1 and CDR2 sequences are MNHEY and SVGAGI. The trim removed 4 bases at V and 8 bases at J, leaving 4 bases unmatched. The CDR3 consists of 12 residues.

V and J are TRBV6-5 and TRBJ1-1; D remains unclear. The CDR3 has 14 residues. Trimming took off 7 bases at V and 2 bases at J, with 14 bases between the two ends. The V gene's germline CDR1 is MNHEY and CDR2 SVGAGI. The CDR3, as DNA: TGTGCCAGCACCGACGGGTTCGGAAACACTGAAGCTTTCTTT. The encoded protein is CASTDGFGNTEAFF.

This chain links TRBV5-1 with TRBJ2-2, with 13 nucleotides matching TRBD2. CDR1 is SGHRS, CDR2 YFSETQ, per germline. The CDR3 totals 16 residues. The trim removed 7 bases at V and 0 bases at J, leaving 3 bases unmatched. CDR3 amino acids: CASWTSGGPNTGELFF. CDR3 nucleotides: TGCGCCAGCTGGACTAGCGGGGGCCCGAACACCGGGGAGCTGTTTTTT.

V is TRBV6-7 and J is TRBJ2-2; D ambiguous. TRBV6-7 is an open reading frame whose function is uncertain. Trimming pared 2 bases from V and 1 base from J, leaving 8 bases between. The CDR3 spans 15 residues. CDR3 loop: CASSYATLNTGELFF. CDR3 DNA: TGTGCCAGCAGTTACGCGACCCTGAACACCGGGGAGCTGTTTTTT.

This clone showed up just once. This chain uses TRBV28 with TRBJ2-3, with 12 bases identical to TRBD2. The germline V gene has CDR1 MDHEN and CDR2 SYDVKM. The CDR3 has 13 residues. J gave up 9 bases and V 5 bases, and 3 bases lay outside the gene matches. CDR3 sequence reads: CASSTTSGGTQYF. CDR3 in DNA: TGTGCCAGCAGTACGACTAGCGGGGGAACGCAGTATTTT.

The chain employs TRBV2 and TRBJ2-3; TRBD1 is a possible D gene (7 bases). This CDR3 has 13 residues. Germline V gene data show CDR1 as SNHLY and CDR2 as FYNNEI. The germline V and J ends were trimmed by 8 bases and 6 bases, with 15 bases remaining between them. CDR3 in DNA: TGTGCCAGCTTGCAGGGGGGCCGCGATACGCAGTATTTT. Its translation is CASLQGGRDTQYF.

The V and J genes are TRBV7-2 and TRBJ1-3; D unclear. Germline CDR1 SGHTA, CDR2 FQGNSA. CDR3 length: 12 amino acids. Trimming removed 1 base at V and 7 bases at J, with 5 bases between. In nucleotides, the CDR3 is TGTGCCAGCAGCTTAGATAGTAACACCATATATTTT. It is translated as CASSLDSNTIYF.

The gene calls are TRBV9 and TRBJ1-3; D gene ambiguous. Germline lookup yields CDR1 SGDLS and CDR2 YYNGEE. The CDR3 consists of 18 residues. V shed 0 bases and J shed 7 bases, with 23 bases lying between them. The CDR3 nucleotides are TGTGCCAGCAGCGTAGCTACTGCGGCGGACCTTCGCAGGAACACCATATATTTT. Translated: CASSVATAADLRRNTIYF.